Each of the 16 T cell receptor beta chains below was sequenced from the same sample in a study of cytomegalovirus exposure and HLA in healthy donors. The PCR was carried out with 60 Vbeta primers and 13 Jbeta primers. The protocol was immunoSEQ multiplex PCR, while the TCRdb copy is restricted to in-frame clones and leaves out a portion. Its table records 140,000 to 150,000 clones. Sample: PBMCs. These receptor sequences come from a male donor in good health and CMV-seronegative.

As regards this clone: One end of the junction varies from germline; a read error may be responsible. The chain carries TRBV7-7 and TRBJ1-1; 7 nucleotides align to TRBD1. This CDR3 spans 13 amino acids. Germline lookup yields CDR1 SSHAT and CDR2 FNYEAQ (reference sequence). The CDR3 sequence: CASSYSQGAEAFF. CDR3 DNA sequence: TGTGCTAGCAGCTACTCCCAGGGGGCTGAAGCTTTCTTT.

J is TRBJ1-1 and V is TRBV29-1; TRBD1 is a possible D gene (6 bases). Germline V lookup: CDR1 SQVTM, CDR2 ANQGSEA. The CDR3 totals 17 residues. V shed 5 bases and J shed 4 bases, with 26 bases lying between them. The CDR3 reads CSVRSSGHLRMGTEAFF. CDR3 nucleotide sequence: TGCAGCGTTCGTTCTTCGGGACACCTAAGGATGGGCACTGAAGCTTTCTTT. Looking up the rest from reference TRBV29-1 and TRBJ1-1 gives the full variable domain: SAVISQKPSRDICQRGTSLTIQCQVDSQVTMMFWYRQQPGQSLTLIATANQGSEATYESGFVIDKFPISRPNLTFSTLTVSNMSPEDSSIYLCSVRSSGHLRMGTEAFFGQGTRLTVV.

This chain links TRBV4-2 with TRBJ2-7; 11 bases fit TRBD2. Germline V gene data show CDR1 as LGHNA and CDR2 as YNFKEQ. V lost 4 bases and J lost 3; bases outside the gene matches: 8. The CDR3 is 16 amino acids. This CDR3 reads CASSPTTSGAVYEQYF. CDR3 DNA: TGTGCCAGCAGCCCGACGACTAGCGGGGCCGTCTACGAGCAGTACTTC.

The rearrangement links TRBV6-5 to TRBJ1-1; no clear D. The CDR3 covers 12 residues. CDR1 and CDR2 (germline): MNHEY, SVGAGI. The germline V and J ends were trimmed by 7 bases and 0 bases, with 6 bases remaining between them. The CDR3 DNA is TGTGCCAGCACCAAATTGAACACTGAAGCTTTCTTT. Protein product: CASTKLNTEAFF.

The genes are TRBV4-2 and TRBJ2-5, with unresolved D. The tail of the sequence fits TRBJ2-7 better, so the J call may be wrong. CDR1 is LGHNA, CDR2 YNFKEQ, per germline. The length of the CDR3 is 13 residues. This chain's CDR3 is CASSQDYVTEQYF. DNA of the CDR3: TGTGCCAGCAGCCAAGACTATGTCACCGAGCAGTACTTC.

This sequence joins TRBV6-5 and TRBJ1-2, with 7 bases that match TRBD1. The V gene end was trimmed by 5 bases and the J gene end by 4 bases; junction bases not matched to a gene: 10. Germline V gives CDR1 MNHEY, CDR2 SVGAGI. The CDR3 is 15 amino acids. As DNA, the CDR3 is TGTGCCAGCAGTCCCTGGCTGAGGGACAGCTATGGCTACACCTTC. This gives the protein CASSPWLRDSYGYTF.

The chain employs TRBV9 and TRBJ1-1; D might be TRBD1 (6 bases). CDR1 and CDR2 (germline): SGDLS, YYNGEE. Trimming left V 3 bases short and J 5 bases short, with 11 bases between. CDR3 length equals 13 residues. The CDR3 here is CASSASRGTEAFF. Here the CDR3 DNA reads TGTGCCAGCAGCGCGAGCAGGGGAACTGAAGCTTTCTTT.

This CDR3 is CASSPDKSYGYTF. Here the CDR3 DNA reads TGTGCCAGCTCACCCGACAAGTCCTATGGCTACACCTTC. The chain employs TRBV18 and TRBJ1-2; D unclear. Germline V CDR1 and CDR2: KGHSH, LQKENI. The ends were cut back, 3 bases at V and 4 bases at J, with 9 bases in the middle. The CDR3 is 13 amino acids.

This chain joins TRBV6-5 and TRBJ2-7; TRBD2 matches 12 bases. The CDR3 is made up of 13 amino acids. The germline V gene has CDR1 MNHEY and CDR2 SVGAGI. With 4 bases clipped from V and 7 bases from J, the junction kept 2 bases outside the gene matches. The CDR3 sequence: CASSFGLAGEQYF. The CDR3 DNA sequence: TGTGCCAGCAGTTTCGGACTAGCGGGAGAGCAGTACTTC.

The chain couples TRBV7-9 to TRBJ2-1; TRBD2 matches 12 bases. The CDR3 has 17 amino acids. With 4 bases clipped from V and 8 bases from J, the junction kept 12 bases outside the gene matches. Germline-derived CDR1 and CDR2 are SEHNR and FQNEAQ (reference sequence). The CDR3 loop is CASSWRKTSGSVDEQFF. The DNA of the CDR3 is TGTGCCAGCAGCTGGCGCAAGACTAGCGGGAGTGTCGATGAGCAGTTCTTC.

The gene calls are TRBV18 and TRBJ2-2; 7 nucleotides line up with TRBD1. Germline CDR1 is KGHSH and CDR2 is LQKENI. V shed 5 bases and J 5 bases; nucleotides not matched to a gene: 14. The CDR3 consists of 17 residues. CDR3 sequence: CASSSHSGTAGTGELFF. CDR3 nucleotides: TGTGCCAGCTCATCCCATTCCGGGACAGCTGGAACCGGGGAGCTGTTTTTT.

The chain has TRBV6-5 and TRBJ2-1, with unresolved D. The V gene's germline CDR1 is MNHEY and CDR2 SVGAGI. V was pared by 5 bases and J by 8 bases, with 13 bases between. There are 13 residues in the CDR3. CDR3 coding DNA: TGTGCCAGCAGTCCTCCAAACAACGATGAGCAGTTCTTC. The encoded protein is CASSPPNNDEQFF.

The chain combines TRBV4-2 with TRBJ1-2, with D perhaps TRBD1 (5 bases). The CDR3 runs to 15 residues. From germline, CDR1 is LGHNA and CDR2 YNFKEQ. V lost 4 bases and J lost 0, with 12 bases in between. CDR3 nucleotides: TGTGCCAGCAGCCCCGCAGGGCTACCTAACTATGGCTACACCTTC. This encodes CASSPAGLPNYGYTF.

The chain joins TRBV10-3 to TRBJ2-5; weak D call: TRBD1 (6 bases). Germline CDR1 and CDR2: ENHRY and SYGVKD. The ends were cut back, 10 bases at V and 6 bases at J, with 21 bases in the middle. There are 14 residues in the CDR3. CDR3 DNA: TGTGCCACCAAGGGGGACGCCGACTTGCAGACCCAGTACTTC. It translates to CATKGDADLQTQYF.

This CDR3 is CAWSVPQGGNQPQHF. CDR3 in DNA: TGTGCCTGGAGTGTACCACAGGGCGGGAATCAGCCCCAGCATTTT. V gene TRBV30 combines with J gene TRBJ1-5, with D maybe TRBD1 (6 bases). Germline lookup yields CDR1 GTSNPN and CDR2 SVGIG (reference sequence). V dropped 0 bases and J dropped 4 bases, with 13 bases sitting between them. The CDR3 runs 15 residues.

The rearrangement joins TRBV2 to TRBJ2-1, with a possible D match to TRBD1 (6 bases). Trimming pared 6 bases from V and 6 bases from J, leaving 12 bases between. Germline values: CDR1 SNHLY, CDR2 FYNNEI. This CDR3 comprises 13 residues. The CDR3 protein is CASSQQGFNEQFF. The CDR3 bases are TGTGCCAGCAGCCAACAGGGTTTCAATGAGCAGTTCTTC.